Sequencing of this TCR beta chain was carried out in a study of blood T cells in healthy people across ages. Findings of the study overall: Estimates based on one million T cells were treated as lower bounds. Diversity was higher, and naive CD4+ cells more numerous, in long-lived donors than in aged donors.

The CDR3 runs to 17 residues. Deletions cut 0 bases from V and 3 bases from J, with 15 bases between. Germline loops: CDR1 SGHRS, CDR2 YFSETQ. Alongside a J-beta primer mix, a sample-barcoded 5' primer served in a second PCR lasting about 7 to 11 cycles. TCRdb redid the calling of the 5' RACE reads with MiXCR, one entry per CDR3 protein. The sample holds about 730,000 distinct CDR3 sequences, roughly 44% seen once. This clonotype was observed a handful of times. The antigen remains undetermined. Input material: blood. The receptor was isolated from a woman aged 60 to 75 in good health. The J gene is TRBJ2-2, the V gene TRBV5-1; D is possibly TRBD1 or TRBD2 (6 bases each). CDR3 amino acids: CASSLDSGGGYTGELFF. The CDR3 region has the DNA TGCGCCAGCAGCTTGGATTCCGGGGGCGGTTACACCGGGGAGCTGTTTTTT.